This T cell receptor (beta chain) was observed in a study of cytomegalovirus exposure and HLA in healthy donors. Of note for this clone: Its antigen is unknown.

Study conclusions and caveats: A likely sequencing artifact accounted for one observed cluster of highly shared sequence variants.

Germline-derived CDR1 and CDR2 are MRHNA and SNTAGT. Trimming took 5 bases from V and 8 from J; bases not matched to a gene: 2. The CDR3 runs to 12 residues. PCR amplification relied on 60 Vbeta primers (plus 13 Jbeta primers). Assay: immunoSEQ multiplex PCR; the TCRdb copy retains only in-frame clones and omits some. The sample carries roughly 60,000 clones, about 80% recorded once. The V call is TRBV6-4, the J call TRBJ2-2; 7 positions agree with TRBD2. The sequencing input was PBMCs. This TCR was recovered from a woman in her thirties or forties in good health and CMV-seropositive. CDR3 DNA sequence: TGTGCCAGCAGTAGCGGGGAAGGGGAGCTGTTTTTT. As protein: CASSSGEGELFF.